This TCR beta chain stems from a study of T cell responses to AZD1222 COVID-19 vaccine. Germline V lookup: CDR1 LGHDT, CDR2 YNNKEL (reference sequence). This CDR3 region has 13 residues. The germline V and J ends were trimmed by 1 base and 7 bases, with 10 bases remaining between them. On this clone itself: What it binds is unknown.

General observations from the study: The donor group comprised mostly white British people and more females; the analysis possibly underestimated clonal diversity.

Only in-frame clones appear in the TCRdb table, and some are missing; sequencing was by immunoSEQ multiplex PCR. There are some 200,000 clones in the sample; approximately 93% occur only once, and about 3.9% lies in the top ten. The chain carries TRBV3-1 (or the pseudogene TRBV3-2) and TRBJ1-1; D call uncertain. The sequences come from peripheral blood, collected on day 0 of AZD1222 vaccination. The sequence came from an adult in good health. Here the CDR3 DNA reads TGTGCCAGCAGCCAAGTGTTGGGCAGTGAAGCTTTCTTT. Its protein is CASSQVLGSEAFF.